A single sample gave rise to the 32 T cell receptor beta chains below, sequenced in a study of naive and memory T cell subsets. General study points: Naive repertoires, especially CD8, held a few larger clonotypes, possibly memory cells re-expressing CD45RA.

Both TRBC1 and TRBC2 were covered by a beta constant-region primer of two equimolar oligonucleotides. Nested alpha and beta constant-region primers with the SP2 primer drove four PCR rounds on ligated cDNA. TCRdb passed the UMI-ligation and nested PCR reads through MiXCR, listing each CDR3 protein once. The sample includes roughly 92,000 distinct CDR3 sequences, 11% of them seen just once. Their antigen targets remain unknown. Sequencing used naive CD4+ T cells from blood. All receptors come from a human donor in good health.

This clonotype was detected only a few times. V usage is TRBV28 and J usage is TRBJ2-3; D remains ambiguous. The germline gives CDR1 MDHEN, CDR2 SYDVKM. Trimming removed 2 bases from V and 2 bases from J, with 2 bases in between. The CDR3 consists of 12 residues. In DNA form, the CDR3 reads TGTGCCAGCAGTTTACTCACAGATACGCAGTATTTT. Translation gives CASSLLTDTQYF.

The table lists this clonotype with a few counts. The chain recombines TRBV4-3 with TRBJ1-2, with no clear D. Per germline, CDR1 LGHNA and CDR2 YSLEER. V gave up 1 base and J gave up 6 bases, with 15 bases separating them. This CDR3 has 15 amino acids. The CDR3 reads CASSQAIAGRHGYTF. CDR3 DNA: TGCGCCAGCAGCCAAGCGATAGCGGGGAGACATGGCTACACCTTC.

The chain has TRBV6-1 and TRBJ2-1; 7 bases agree with TRBD1. This CDR3 is 14 amino acids long. CDR1 is MNHNS and CDR2 is SASEGT in the germline V gene. Unmatched junction bases numbered 5, after V lost 6 bases and J lost 3 bases. The CDR3 spells CASRIGTDYNEQFF. As DNA, the CDR3 is TGTGCCAGCAGAATTGGGACAGACTACAATGAGCAGTTCTTC.

The chain combines TRBV18 with TRBJ2-2; D is unclear. Germline CDR1 KGHSH, CDR2 LQKENI. The CDR3 spans 13 residues. V was trimmed by 8 bases and J by 5 bases, leaving 12 bases between them. This CDR3 is CASLLMGTGELFF. For the CDR3, the DNA is TGTGCCAGCCTACTGATGGGTACCGGGGAGCTGTTTTTT.

This clonotype was counted many times. The chain recombines TRBV6-4 with TRBJ2-1; either TRBD1 or TRBD2 may supply D (5 bases each). The CDR3 sequence is 14 residues long. V was cut by 6 bases and J by 1 base, with 10 bases left in between. Germline CDR1 reads MRHNA; CDR2 reads SNTAGT. CDR3 amino acids: CASRRDQSYNEQFF. The CDR3 DNA is TGTGCCAGCAGACGGGACCAGTCCTACAATGAGCAGTTCTTC.

This clonotype was seen only a few times. The chain joins TRBV6-5 to TRBJ1-4; D is perhaps TRBD1 (5 bases). Germline V CDR1 and CDR2: MNHEY, SVGAGI. The CDR3 runs to 13 residues. The V end lost 6 bases, the J end lost 4 bases, and 9 bases lay between the germline ends. CDR3 protein: CASRTALNEKLFF. CDR3 sequence (DNA): TGTGCCAGCAGGACAGCCCTTAATGAAAAACTGTTTTTT.

This clonotype appeared many times. The chain joins TRBV13 to TRBJ2-7; a possible D gene is TRBD2 (5 bases). CDR3 length: 11 amino acids. The germline V and J ends were trimmed by 5 bases and 6 bases, with 8 bases remaining between them. Germline V CDR1 and CDR2: PRHDT, FYEKMQ (reference sequence). CDR3 DNA: TGTGCCAGCAGCGCCGGGATCGAGCAGTACTTC. It codes for CASSAGIEQYF.

The rearrangement uses TRBV2 and TRBJ1-2, with 9 nucleotides matching TRBD1. Germline values: CDR1 SNHLY, CDR2 FYNNEI. This CDR3 comprises 14 residues. Trimming removed 9 bases from V and 6 bases from J; junction bases left unmatched: 11. The CDR3 region is CARGPGGTGHGYTF. CDR3 nucleotides: TGTGCCAGAGGGCCCGGCGGGACAGGGCATGGCTACACCTTC. Filled out from reference TRBV2 and TRBJ1-2, the complete variable domain reads EPEVTQTPSHQVTQMGQEVILRCVPISNHLYFYWYRQILGQKVEFLVSFYNNEISEKSEIFDDQFSVERPDGSNFTLKIRSTKLEDSAMYFCARGPGGTGHGYTFGSGTRLTVV.

At least ten counts were recorded for this clonotype. DNA for the CDR3: TGTGCCACCAGTGATTTGACTAGCGGGAGAAACAATGAGCAGTTCTTC. Translated, it gives CATSDLTSGRNNEQFF. This chain links TRBV24-1 with TRBJ2-1, with TRBD2 identical over 11 bases. The CDR3 extends over 16 amino acids. CDR1 and CDR2 (germline): KGHDR, SFDVKD. Losses at the gene ends were 0 bases for V and 5 bases for J; bases not matched to a gene: 2.

The chain carries TRBV18 and TRBJ2-1; D unresolved. The ends were cut back, 6 bases at V and 7 bases at J, with 10 bases in the middle. From germline, CDR1 is KGHSH and CDR2 LQKENI. The CDR3 loop spans 12 amino acids. The CDR3 DNA sequence: TGTGCCAGCTCTACCGGACCAAATGAGCAGTTCTTC. Residues: CASSTGPNEQFF.

Only a few counts were recorded for this clonotype. V gene TRBV12-3 or TRBV12-4 combines with J gene TRBJ1-1; D gene ambiguous. This CDR3 is built from 15 residues. The ends were cut back, 7 bases at V and 1 base at J, with 16 bases in the middle. The CDR3 sequence: CASTKGPSGNTEAFF. CDR3 DNA sequence: TGTGCCAGCACCAAAGGGCCGAGTGGGAACACTGAAGCTTTCTTT.

This clonotype occurred a few times. The chain couples TRBV25-1 to TRBJ2-7, with a tentative D call TRBD1 (6 bases). The CDR3 loop spans 15 amino acids. In germline, CDR1 is MGHDK, CDR2 SYGVNS. With 2 bases removed from V and 3 bases from J, the gap between germline ends came to 14 bases. In nucleotides, the CDR3 is TGTGCCAGCAGTGAACGTGGGACAAGACTCTACGAGCAGTACTTC. Protein: CASSERGTRLYEQYF.

This clonotype was observed many times. V gene TRBV6-1 combines with J gene TRBJ2-6; 7 bases match TRBD2. CDR3 length: 15 amino acids. From germline, CDR1 is MNHNS and CDR2 SASEGT. The V gene end was trimmed by 3 bases and the J gene end by 1 base; junction bases not matched to a gene: 0. The CDR3 DNA reads as TGTGCCAGCAGTGAGGGGGGGTCTGGGGCCAACGTCCTGACTTTC. It translates to CASSEGGSGANVLTF.

This clonotype was seen a few times. V is TRBV7-9 and J is TRBJ2-7, with a weak D call TRBD1 (5 bases). This CDR3 spans 11 amino acids. Deletions cut 10 bases from V and 12 bases from J, with 19 bases between. Germline-derived CDR1 and CDR2 are SEHNR and FQNEAQ (reference sequence). CDR3: CANRTGRDLYF. As DNA, the CDR3 is TGTGCCAACAGAACCGGCAGGGATCTGTACTTC.

The chain combines TRBV6-2 or TRBV6-3 with TRBJ2-1; a weak D match, TRBD2 (5 bases). The length of the CDR3 is 15 residues. Germline V gene data show CDR1 as MNHEY and CDR2 as SVGEGT. The V end lost 6 bases, the J end lost 5 bases, and 17 bases lay between the germline ends. CDR3 DNA: TGTGCCAGCAGGCCTTTTAACGGGGTGAACAATGAGCAGTTCTTC. Protein product: CASRPFNGVNNEQFF.

The chain links TRBV6-5 to TRBJ2-7; maybe TRBD2 (5 bases). The germline V gene has CDR1 MNHEY and CDR2 SVGAGI. Trimming shortened V by 7 bases and J by 6 bases, and 10 bases separated the two germline ends. This CDR3 spans 11 amino acids. This CDR3 is CASKRGGEQYF. The CDR3 DNA sequence: TGTGCCAGCAAACGGGGTGGCGAGCAGTACTTC.

This clonotype came up a few times. V and J are TRBV6-2 or TRBV6-3 and TRBJ1-1; D might be TRBD1 (6 bases). Trimming shortened V by 2 bases and J by 3 bases, and 7 bases separated the two germline ends. The CDR3 is made up of 13 amino acids. CDR1 and CDR2 from the germline V gene are MNHEY and SVGEGT. CDR3 sequence (DNA): TGTGCCAGCAGTTACGCAGGGGACACTGAAGCTTTCTTT. Amino acids: CASSYAGDTEAFF.

This clonotype was seen a few times. The genes are TRBV27 and TRBJ2-3; D ambiguous. V lost 6 bases to trimming and J lost 2 bases, with 39 bases between them. Per germline, CDR1 MNHEY and CDR2 SMNVEV (reference sequence). There are 23 residues in the CDR3. This CDR3 reads CASSYVIAGRDVSSLMVTDTQYF. DNA of the CDR3: TGTGCCAGCAGCTACGTAATTGCCGGGCGAGATGTGTCCTCACTTATGGTCACAGATACGCAGTATTTT.

This clonotype was observed a handful of times. The gene calls are TRBV10-3 and TRBJ2-7; 9 positions agree with TRBD1. V was clipped by 5 bases and J by 5 bases; unmatched bases: 7. The CDR3 is made up of 14 amino acids. CDR1 and CDR2 from the germline V gene are ENHRY and SYGVKD. CDR3 nucleotide sequence: TGTGCCATCAGTCCCGGGACAGGGACTAACGAGCAGTACTTC. Its protein is CAISPGTGTNEQYF.

The chain is built from TRBV4-3 and TRBJ2-3; D is uncertain. This CDR3 is 14 amino acids long. CDR1 is LGHNA and CDR2 is YSLEER in the germline V gene. Trimming stripped 0 bases from V and 3 bases from J, with 7 bases between. DNA of the CDR3: TGCGCCAGCAGCCAAGACAGACGGACAGATACGCAGTATTTT. Its translation: CASSQDRRTDTQYF.

This clonotype occurred many times. The chain uses TRBV30 and TRBJ2-1, with 10 bases lining up with TRBD2. After removal of 1 base from V and 4 bases from J, the junction contained 10 bases not matched to a gene. The germline V gene encodes CDR1 GTSNPN and CDR2 SVGIG (reference sequence). The CDR3 has 17 residues. CDR3 nucleotide sequence: TGTGCCTGGAGTGGCCCCTCTAGCGGGAGTCGGTACAATGAGCAGTTCTTC. Protein: CAWSGPSSGSRYNEQFF.

The chain combines TRBV7-2 with TRBJ2-7; D unresolved. Germline CDR1 is SGHTA and CDR2 is FQGNSA. The V end lost 2 bases, the J end lost 0 bases, and 11 bases lay between the germline ends. The CDR3 loop spans 15 amino acids. CDR3: CASSLSGASSYEQYF. CDR3 nucleotides: TGTGCCAGCAGCTTAAGTGGCGCAAGCTCCTACGAGCAGTACTTC.

CDR3 coding DNA: TGTGCCAGTAGTCCGGCCCCATATGGCTACACCTTC. Residues: CASSPAPYGYTF. This rearrangement joins TRBV19 to TRBJ1-2; no reliable D call. V gave up 5 bases and J gave up 5 bases, with 9 bases separating them. The germline gives CDR1 LNHDA, CDR2 SQIVND (reference sequence). This CDR3 spans 12 amino acids.

The V call is TRBV5-5, the J call TRBJ2-1; either TRBD1 or TRBD2 may supply D (5 bases each). Germline V gene lookup returns CDR1 SGHKS and CDR2 YYEKEE (reference sequence). V was cut by 0 bases and J by 2 bases, with 12 bases left in between. There are 16 residues in the CDR3. DNA for the CDR3: TGTGCCAGCAGCTTGGTTTTCGGGGCAGCCTACAATGAGCAGTTCTTC. This gives the protein CASSLVFGAAYNEQFF.

The V gene is TRBV20-1, the J gene TRBJ1-5, with D unclear. Germline values: CDR1 DFQATT, CDR2 SNEGSKA (reference sequence). The CDR3 totals 14 residues. Trimming took 3 bases from V and 7 from J, leaving 16 bases between them. CDR3 nucleotides: TGCAGTGCTAGCCTCCAGCGCGGAGGACAGCCCCAGCATTTT. This encodes CSASLQRGGQPQHF.

This sequence joins TRBV12-3 or TRBV12-4 and TRBJ2-3; possible D gene TRBD1, 6 bases. This CDR3 is 13 amino acids long. Trimming stripped 7 bases from V and 5 bases from J, with 13 bases between. CDR3 loop: CASNRDIEDTQYF. CDR3 DNA: TGTGCCAGCAACAGGGACATCGAAGATACGCAGTATTTT.

The chain uses TRBV5-6 and TRBJ2-3, with 9 bases that match TRBD2. Germline CDR1 and CDR2: SGHDT and YYEEEE. The CDR3 is 17 residues long. V lost 1 base, J lost 0 bases, and 6 bases stayed unmatched. For the CDR3, the DNA is TGTGCCAGCAGCTTGATAGCGGGGGCCCGTAGCACAGATACGCAGTATTTT. It is translated as CASSLIAGARSTDTQYF.

The chain has TRBV29-1 and TRBJ1-5, with D possibly matching TRBD1 (5 bases). The CDR3 has 14 residues. V was trimmed by 6 bases and J by 5 bases, leaving 17 bases between them. The germline CDR1 and CDR2 sequences are SQVTM and ANQGSEA. This chain's CDR3 is CSVRLGTGDQPQHF. CDR3 nucleotide sequence: TGCAGCGTCCGACTTGGGACGGGAGATCAGCCCCAGCATTTT.

The chain links TRBV18 to TRBJ2-3; TRBD2 matches 7 bases. The J segment lost 3 bases and the V segment lost 4 bases, leaving 4 bases of the junction unmatched. This CDR3 comprises 14 residues. Germline V gene sequence: CDR1 KGHSH, CDR2 LQKENI. The CDR3 DNA sequence: TGTGCCAGCTCACGGGACTATAGGACAGATACGCAGTATTTT. It specifies CASSRDYRTDTQYF.

This clonotype was observed a handful of times. The rearrangement links TRBV7-9 to TRBJ2-5; 11 positions agree with TRBD2. Germline-derived CDR1 and CDR2 are SEHNR and FQNEAQ (reference sequence). This CDR3 has 15 amino acids. V shed 0 bases, J shed 3 bases, and the junction held 0 bases outside the gene matches. In DNA form, the CDR3 reads TGTGCCAGCAGCTTAGCACTAGCGGGGGAAGAGACCCAGTACTTC. Translated: CASSLALAGEETQYF. Full variable domain (missing parts from reference TRBV7-9 and TRBJ2-5): DTGVSQNPRHKITKRGQNVTFRCDPISEHNRLYWYRQTLGQGPEFLTYFQNEAQLEKSRLLSDRFSAERPKGSFSTLEIQRTEQGDSAMYLCASSLALAGEETQYFGPGTRLLVL.

The chain carries TRBV20-1 and TRBJ2-7, with 8 nucleotides matching TRBD1. Germline-derived CDR1 and CDR2 are DFQATT and SNEGSKA (reference sequence). This CDR3 has 15 residues. With V trimmed by 0 bases and J by 4 bases, 8 bases remained unmatched. The CDR3 DNA sequence: TGCAGTGCTAGAGATACGACAGGGGCGAGTTACGAGCAGTACTTC. The encoded protein is CSARDTTGASYEQYF.

This clonotype was seen at least ten times. The V call is TRBV27, the J call TRBJ2-7, with 7 bases fitting TRBD1. V shed 0 bases, J shed 3 bases, and the junction held 14 bases outside the gene matches. The CDR3 consists of 18 residues. In germline, CDR1 is MNHEY, CDR2 SMNVEV (reference sequence). Written as DNA, the CDR3 is TGTGCCAGCAGTTTATCCCCGGGTGGGACAGCGAAGTACTACGAGCAGTACTTC. It translates to CASSLSPGGTAKYYEQYF.